This T cell receptor beta chain appears in the sequencing data of a study of blood T cell repertoires in COVID-19. Across the whole study: Specimens from acute and convalescent COVID-19 originated in the United States, Italy and Spain. PBMCs, B-cell-depleted T cells, or T cells provided the cDNA or gDNA that made up the material.

Germline assignment: CDR1 MNHNY and CDR2 SVGAGI (reference sequence). The V and J ends lost 8 bases and 7 bases respectively, with 17 bases between them. The CDR3 extends over 14 amino acids. This clone was detected a few times. Assay used: immunoSEQ multiplex PCR; TCRdb lists only in-frame clones, some missing. The table lists approximately 300,000 clones, more than 75% of them singletons. The specimen sequenced was peripheral blood. This receptor was identified in a woman between 50 and 59 years old with active or convalescent COVID-19. The chain recombines TRBV6-6 with TRBJ1-4; TRBD1 might be the D (6 bases). The CDR3 DNA is TGTGCCAGCGGACAGACGGATTCCGCTGAAAAACTGTTTTTT. Its translation is CASGQTDSAEKLFF.